Presented here are 27 T cell receptor beta chains from one specimen sequenced in a study of T cell clusters in autoimmune cytopenias. Each sample's input was 200 to 300 ng genomic DNA, roughly 40,000 genome equivalents. Multiplex touch-down PCR amplified TRB using TRB-A and TRB-B pools in one tube. After re-calling the multiplex PCR reads, TCRdb lists one entry per CDR3 protein, DNA absent. Listed are a few thousand distinct CDR3 sequences; roughly 15% falls within the top ten. These data were also reused for a study on T cell repertoires in aging, cancer and after chemotherapy.

Material: peripheral blood. These TCRs come from a human donor in good health.

This sequence joins TRBV10-3 and TRBJ1-2; TCRdb indicates TRBD1, and absent DNA this call remains unverified. Germline assignment: CDR1 ENHRY and CDR2 SYGVKD. This CDR3 has 15 amino acids. The CDR3 is CAISEARDATYGYTF.

By frequency, this clonotype registers medium-sized. The chain recombines TRBV19 with TRBJ2-1. Looked up from germline, CDR1 is LNHDA and CDR2 is SQIVND (reference sequence). The CDR3 consists of 16 residues. CDR3 protein: CASTPAKTSSYNEQFF.

The rearrangement links TRBV6-1 to TRBJ1-5. The CDR3 is 15 amino acids. Germline CDR1 reads MNHNS; CDR2 reads SASEGT. The CDR3 spells CASSKWEGDNQPQHF.

This chain connects TRBV6-5 to TRBJ1-3; checking the TCRdb D call of TRBD1 is not possible without DNA. The CDR3 is 18 residues long. Germline V gene lookup returns CDR1 MNHEY and CDR2 SVGAGI. Here the CDR3 reads CASSYSGAVGASGNTIYF.

This clonotype shows up as medium-sized by frequency. This chain connects TRBV29-1 to TRBJ2-1. The CDR3 runs to 13 residues. Germline V gene sequence: CDR1 SQVTM, CDR2 ANQGSEA. CDR3 amino acids: CSDYLRTYNEQFF.

V is TRBV19 and J is TRBJ1-5. CDR3 length equals 17 residues. Per germline, CDR1 LNHDA and CDR2 SQIVND (reference sequence). The CDR3 loop is CASSTGSLFDSNQPQHF. Supplemented by reference TRBV19 and TRBJ1-5, the full variable domain reads DGGITQSPKYLFRKEGQNVTLSCEQNLNHDAMYWYRQDPGQGLRLIYYSQIVNDFQKGDIAEGYSVSREKKESFPLTVTSAQKNPTAFYLCASSTGSLFDSNQPQHFGDGTRLSIL.

Frequency places this clonotype as medium-sized. V and J are TRBV15 and TRBJ2-1; TCRdb outputs TRBD2, but without DNA this stays unchecked. CDR3 length equals 15 residues. The V gene's germline CDR1 is LNHNV and CDR2 YYDKDF (reference sequence). The chain's CDR3 is CATSKAGTRSNEQFF.

By frequency, this clonotype is medium-sized (0.01 to 0.1%). This chain uses TRBV7-9 with TRBJ2-2; TCRdb designates TRBD1, a call that cannot be tested without DNA. CDR3 length: 15 residues. Germline V gives CDR1 SEHNR, CDR2 FQNEAQ (reference sequence). CDR3 loop: CASPRTDANTGELFF.

This clonotype ranks as medium-sized in terms of frequency. The chain links TRBV6-2 or TRBV6-3 to TRBJ1-2. Germline loops: CDR1 MNHEY, CDR2 SVGEGT. This CDR3 region has 13 residues. The CDR3 sequence: CASSYSEAYGYTF.

V is TRBV5-5 and J is TRBJ1-3. The germline CDR1 and CDR2 sequences are SGHKS and YYEKEE (reference sequence). The CDR3 totals 13 residues. CDR3 loop: CASSLVPGNTIYF. Together with reference TRBV5-5 and TRBJ1-3, the CDR3 gives the full variable domain: DAGVTQSPTHLIKTRGQQVTLRCSPISGHKSVSWYQQVLGQGPQFIFQYYEKEERGRGNFPDRFSARQFPNYSSELNVNALLLGDSALYLCASSLVPGNTIYFGEGSWLTVV.

According to its frequency, this clonotype is medium-sized. The chain employs TRBV19 and TRBJ2-5; TCRdb outputs TRBD2, but without DNA this stays unchecked. The CDR3 extends over 15 amino acids. The germline V gene encodes CDR1 LNHDA and CDR2 SQIVND (reference sequence). The CDR3 sequence: CASSRLAGSQETQYF.

V usage is TRBV4-3 and J usage is TRBJ2-5; TCRdb picks TRBD2, but there is no DNA to check that call. The CDR3 has 17 residues. Germline V gene sequence: CDR1 LGHNA, CDR2 YSLEER. The CDR3 sequence: CASSQDARASLKETQYF.

The genes are TRBV6-1 and TRBJ1-1; TCRdb designates TRBD1, a call that cannot be tested without DNA. CDR1 and CDR2 (germline): MNHNS, SASEGT. This CDR3 has 18 residues. CDR3 residues: CASTKRLDRGLRSTEAFF.

By frequency, this clonotype is medium-sized. The chain is built from TRBV15 and TRBJ1-4. Germline CDR1 reads LNHNV; CDR2 reads YYDKDF (reference sequence). The CDR3 has 13 amino acids. CDR3: CATSRGLDEKLFF.

This clonotype is classed as medium-sized (0.01 to 0.1%) by frequency. The V gene is TRBV7-6, the J gene TRBJ2-1. This CDR3 region has 13 residues. CDR1 SGHVS and CDR2 FNYEAQ come from the germline V gene. The CDR3 spells CASSFSVYNEQFF.

V usage is TRBV20-1 and J usage is TRBJ2-3; the D call of TRBD1 rests on TCRdb alone, since no DNA is present to check it. The CDR3 sequence is 15 residues long. Germline V gene data show CDR1 as DFQATT and CDR2 as SNEGSKA (reference sequence). CDR3 loop: CSASVSQGRTDTQYF.

The rearrangement joins TRBV7-6 to TRBJ2-1. The CDR3 spans 14 residues. Looked up from germline, CDR1 is SGHVS and CDR2 is FNYEAQ. The CDR3 loop is CASSLAHGDNEQFF. Using reference TRBV7-6 and TRBJ2-1 for the parts outside the CDR3, the full variable domain is GAGVSQSPRYKVTKRGQDVALRCDPISGHVSLYWYRQALGQGPEFLTYFNYEAQQDKSGLPNDRFSAERPEGSISTLTIQRTEQRDSAMYRCASSLAHGDNEQFFGPGTRLTVL.

The chain uses TRBV5-1 and TRBJ2-2. Germline V gene data show CDR1 as SGHRS and CDR2 as YFSETQ. This CDR3 has 14 residues. CDR3 residues: CASSPLANTGELFF.

The rearrangement links TRBV5-4 to TRBJ1-2; TCRdb returns TRBD1, unconfirmable since there is no DNA. There are 12 residues in the CDR3. CDR1 is SGHNT, CDR2 YYREEE, per germline (reference sequence). Here the CDR3 reads CASGRDRVGYTF.

This chain links TRBV5-1 with TRBJ2-3; absent DNA, TCRdb's TRBD1 call cannot be checked. This CDR3 region has 14 residues. In germline, CDR1 is SGHRS, CDR2 YFSETQ. CDR3 loop: CASSLGDRTDTQYF.

In terms of frequency, this clonotype is medium-sized (0.01 to 0.1%). The chain recombines TRBV6-5 with TRBJ1-3; TCRdb reports TRBD1, a call that lacks DNA to check it against. CDR1 and CDR2 (germline): MNHEY, SVGAGI. This CDR3 spans 15 amino acids. The CDR3 loop reads CASTLQGANGNTIYF.

This clonotype is deemed medium-sized by its frequency. The genes are TRBV29-1 and TRBJ1-2; as DNA is missing, the TRBD1 call by TCRdb cannot be tested. This CDR3 region has 15 residues. Per the germline V gene, CDR1 is SQVTM and CDR2 is ANQGSEA. CDR3: CSVEDQGQGNYGYTF.

The chain recombines TRBV6-5 with TRBJ1-5. This CDR3 is 14 amino acids long. The germline gives CDR1 MNHEY, CDR2 SVGAGI. The CDR3 is CASSYSPMNQPQHF.

J is TRBJ2-1 and V is TRBV12-3 or TRBV12-4; TCRdb returns TRBD2, unconfirmable since there is no DNA. This CDR3 has 15 amino acids. Here the CDR3 reads CASSLKAGANNEQFF.

Frequency places this clonotype as medium-sized. V is TRBV19 and J is TRBJ2-5. Looked up from germline, CDR1 is LNHDA and CDR2 is SQIVND (reference sequence). There are 13 residues in the CDR3. The CDR3 is CASSADGEETQYF.

The gene calls are TRBV10-3 and TRBJ2-2. The CDR3 extends over 15 amino acids. CDR1 is ENHRY and CDR2 is SYGVKD in the germline V gene. The chain's CDR3 is CAISESRGNTGELFF.

The chain is built from TRBV30 and TRBJ2-7; TCRdb's D gene call, TRBD1, goes unchecked for lack of DNA. CDR1 is GTSNPN, CDR2 SVGIG, per germline (reference sequence). CDR3 length: 13 amino acids. The CDR3 is CAWSPPGRYEQYF. The full variable domain, in which reference TRBV30 and TRBJ2-7 provide the parts outside the CDR3, is SQTIHQWPATLVQPVGSPLSLECTVEGTSNPNLYWYRQAAGRGLQLLFYSVGIGQISSEVPQNLSASRPQDRQFILSSKKLLLSDSGFYLCAWSPPGRYEQYFGPGTRLTVT.